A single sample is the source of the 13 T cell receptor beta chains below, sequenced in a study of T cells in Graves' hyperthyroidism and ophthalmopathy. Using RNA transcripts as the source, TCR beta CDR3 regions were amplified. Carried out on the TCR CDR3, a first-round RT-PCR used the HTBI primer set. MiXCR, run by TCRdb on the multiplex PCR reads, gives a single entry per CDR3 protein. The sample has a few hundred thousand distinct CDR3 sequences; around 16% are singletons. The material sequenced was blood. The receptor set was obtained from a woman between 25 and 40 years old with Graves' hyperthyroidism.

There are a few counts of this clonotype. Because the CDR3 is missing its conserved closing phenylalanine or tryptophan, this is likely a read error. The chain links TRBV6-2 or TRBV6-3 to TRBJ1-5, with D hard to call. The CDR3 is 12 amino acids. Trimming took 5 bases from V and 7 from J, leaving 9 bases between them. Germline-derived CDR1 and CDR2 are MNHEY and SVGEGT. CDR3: CASSTGGQPQHL. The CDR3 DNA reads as TGTGCCAGCAGTACGGGAGGACAGCCCCAGCATCTT.

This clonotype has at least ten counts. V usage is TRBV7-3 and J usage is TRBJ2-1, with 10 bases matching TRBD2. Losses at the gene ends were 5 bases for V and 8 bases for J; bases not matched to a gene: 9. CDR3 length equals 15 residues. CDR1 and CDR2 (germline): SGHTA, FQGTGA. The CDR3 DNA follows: TGTGCCAGCAGCCCGCCGGGACTAGCGATGCATGAGCAGTTCTTC. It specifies CASSPPGLAMHEQFF.

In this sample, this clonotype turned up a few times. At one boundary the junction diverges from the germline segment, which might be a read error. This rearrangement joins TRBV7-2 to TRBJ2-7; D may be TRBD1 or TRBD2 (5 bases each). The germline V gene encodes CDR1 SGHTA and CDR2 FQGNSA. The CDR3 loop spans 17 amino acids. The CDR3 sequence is CAGSTTSSVSRGLEQYF. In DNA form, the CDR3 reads TGTGCCGGCAGCACCACCAGTAGCGTTTCGAGGGGTCTCGAGCAGTACTTC.

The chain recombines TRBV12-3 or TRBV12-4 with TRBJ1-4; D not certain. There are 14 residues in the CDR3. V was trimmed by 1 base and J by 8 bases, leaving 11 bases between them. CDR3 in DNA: TGTGCCAGCAGTTTAGGTTGGGCCTCCGAAAAACTGTTTTTT. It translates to CASSLGWASEKLFF.

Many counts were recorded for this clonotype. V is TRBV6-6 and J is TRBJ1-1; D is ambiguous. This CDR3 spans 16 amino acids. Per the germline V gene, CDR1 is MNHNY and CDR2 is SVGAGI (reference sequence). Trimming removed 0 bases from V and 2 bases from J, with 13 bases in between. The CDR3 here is CASSYSAPGGNTEAFF. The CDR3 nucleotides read TGTGCCAGCAGTTACTCGGCACCCGGTGGTAACACTGAAGCTTTCTTT.

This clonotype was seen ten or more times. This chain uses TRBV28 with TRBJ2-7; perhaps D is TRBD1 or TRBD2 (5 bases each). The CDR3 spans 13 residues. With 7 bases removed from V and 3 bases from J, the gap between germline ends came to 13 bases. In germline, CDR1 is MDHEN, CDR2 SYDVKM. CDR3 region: CASTLQAGYEQYF. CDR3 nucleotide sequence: TGTGCCAGCACGTTACAGGCGGGCTACGAGCAGTACTTC.

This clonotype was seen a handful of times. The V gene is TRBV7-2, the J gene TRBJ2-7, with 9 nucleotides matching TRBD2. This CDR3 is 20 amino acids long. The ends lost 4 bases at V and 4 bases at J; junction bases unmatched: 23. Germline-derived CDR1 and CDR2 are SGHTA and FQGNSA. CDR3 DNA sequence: TGTGCCAGCAGCTCCCGGGCCGGGTTTAGCGGGAGCGGCACGTCTTACGAGCAGTACTTC. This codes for CASSSRAGFSGSGTSYEQYF.

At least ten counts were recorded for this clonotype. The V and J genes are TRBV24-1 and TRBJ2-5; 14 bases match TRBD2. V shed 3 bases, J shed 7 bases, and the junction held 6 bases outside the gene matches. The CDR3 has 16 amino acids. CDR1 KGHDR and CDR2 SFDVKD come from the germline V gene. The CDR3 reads CATSDPGLAGGGTQYF. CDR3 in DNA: TGTGCCACCAGTGATCCTGGACTAGCGGGGGGTGGGACCCAGTACTTC.

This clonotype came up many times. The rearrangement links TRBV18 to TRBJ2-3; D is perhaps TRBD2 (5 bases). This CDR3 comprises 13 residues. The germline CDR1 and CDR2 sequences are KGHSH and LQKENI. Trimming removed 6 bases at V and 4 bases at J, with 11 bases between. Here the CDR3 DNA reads TGTGCCAGCTCGGGGTTGGAGGCAGATACGCAGTATTTT. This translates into CASSGLEADTQYF.

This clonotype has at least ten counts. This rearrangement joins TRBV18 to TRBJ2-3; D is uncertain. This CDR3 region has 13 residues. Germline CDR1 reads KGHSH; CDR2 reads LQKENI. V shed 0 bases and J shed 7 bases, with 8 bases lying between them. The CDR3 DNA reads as TGTGCCAGCTCACCACCACCGGGCAATACGCAGTATTTT. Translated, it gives CASSPPPGNTQYF.

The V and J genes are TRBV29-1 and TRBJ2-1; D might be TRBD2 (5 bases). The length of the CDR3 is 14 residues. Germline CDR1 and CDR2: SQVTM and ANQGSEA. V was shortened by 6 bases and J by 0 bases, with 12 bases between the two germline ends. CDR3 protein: CSVRSGSSYNEQFF. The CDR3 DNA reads TGCAGCGTGAGGAGCGGTAGCTCCTACAATGAGCAGTTCTTC.

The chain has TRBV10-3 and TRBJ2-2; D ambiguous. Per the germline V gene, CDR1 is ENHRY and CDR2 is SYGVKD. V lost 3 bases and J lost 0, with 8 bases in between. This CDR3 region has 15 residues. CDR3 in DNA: TGTGCCATCAGTGACACGGCTCCGAACACCGGGGAGCTGTTTTTT. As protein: CAISDTAPNTGELFF.

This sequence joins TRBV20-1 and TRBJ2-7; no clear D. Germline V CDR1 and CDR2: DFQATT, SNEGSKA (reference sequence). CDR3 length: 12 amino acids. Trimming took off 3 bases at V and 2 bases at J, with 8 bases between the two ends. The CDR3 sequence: CSARVHAYEQYF. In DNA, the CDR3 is TGCAGTGCTAGGGTACACGCCTACGAGCAGTACTTC.